This is a list of T cell receptor beta chains from one sample in a study of vaccination and CD4 T cells after COVID-19. MiXCR, run by TCRdb on the PCR reads, gives a single entry per CDR3 protein. The table has 20,000 to 30,000 distinct CDR3 sequences, 35% to 50% seen once. The antigens these receptors bind are not known. The sample comprised CD4+ T cells from blood, cultured in vitro. The receptor source for this set is a human donor who had recovered from COVID-19. The CDR3 runs from the conserved cysteine through the conserved F or W. Each record gives: clone size, V gene, J gene, D gene, CDR3 DNA, CDR3 protein. The D gene is left open where the match is weak. Only some rows state a clone size, as once, few, many or a class for expanded clones.

.,TRBV12-5,TRBJ2-3,.,TGTGCTAGTGGTCCCCGCCGGCCAGGGACAGATACGCAGTATTTT,CASGPRRPGTDTQYF
.,TRBV6-1,TRBJ2-3,.,TGTGCCAGCACCCCACCGGACCGATTTAATACGCAGTATTTT,CASTPPDRFNTQYF
.,TRBV5-1,TRBJ2-2,TRBD2,TGCGCCAGCAGCTTGGAACTAGCGGGGACGAACACCGGGGAGCTGTTTTTT,CASSLELAGTNTGELFF
few,TRBV29-1,TRBJ1-5,TRBD1,TGCAGCGTTAGTTACGGGACAGGCCTCAATCAGCCCCAGCATTTT,CSVSYGTGLNQPQHF
.,TRBV12-3/TRBV12-4,TRBJ2-3,.,TGTGCCAGCAGTTTTTGGCGGGGCAGTCCCCTTTTT,CASSFWRGSPLF
.,TRBV6-5,TRBJ2-7,.,TGTGCCAGCAGTTCCCCAGGGTTCCCCTACGAGCAGTACTTC,CASSSPGFPYEQYF
few,TRBV6-1,TRBJ2-2,.,TGTGCCAGCAGCCTCGAAGGGCCCGGCAGGGCGAACACCGGGGAGCTGTTTTTT,CASSLEGPGRANTGELFF
.,TRBV6-1,TRBJ1-2,TRBD1,TGTGCCAGCCAGACAGGGGGGGACTATGGCTACACCTTC,CASQTGGDYGYTF
.,TRBV2,TRBJ1-2,TRBD1,TGTGCCAGCAGCCCGGGACAGGTCTCTGGCTACACCTTC,CASSPGQVSGYTF
.,TRBV19,TRBJ1-5,.,TGTGCCAGTAGTACTGGTACCAATCAGCCCCAGCATTTT,CASSTGTNQPQHF
.,TRBV6-5,TRBJ1-5,.,TGTGCCAGCAGTTACCTCAGCAATCAGCCCCAGCATTTT,CASSYLSNQPQHF
.,TRBV6-1,TRBJ2-5,.,TGTGCCACATACAGAGAGACCCAGTACTTC,CATYRETQYF
once,TRBV12-2,TRBJ2-3,.,TGTGCAAGTCGCCGTGCGCTACAGGGGGGCACAGATACGCAGTATTTT,CASRRALQGGTDTQYF
.,TRBV11-3,TRBJ2-3,TRBD2,TGTGCCAGCAGCAGTGGACTAGCGGGAGGGCAGTCAGATACGCAGTATTTT,CASSSGLAGGQSDTQYF
.,TRBV7-9,TRBJ1-2,.,TGTGCCAGCAGCTTCAACCCCCCGGGGGGCTACACCTTC,CASSFNPPGGYTF
.,TRBV5-1,TRBJ2-3,TRBD2,TGCGCCAGCAGCCCGCCGGGACTAGCGGGGGAAAAGGCGCAGTATTTT,CASSPPGLAGEKAQYF
.,TRBV24-1,TRBJ2-1,.,TGTGCCACCAGTGGTGGCGTGAGCTCCTACAATGAGCAGTTCTTC,CATSGGVSSYNEQFF
few,TRBV19,TRBJ1-1,.,TGTGCCAGTAGTGCACCCGGGCGCCTACTTGAAGCTTTCTTT,CASSAPGRLLEAFF
.,TRBV20-1,TRBJ2-7,TRBD2,TGCAGTGCGAGACAAAGCGGGAGGTTGTTCTACGAGCAGTACTTC,CSARQSGRLFYEQYF
.,TRBV7-9,TRBJ2-7,TRBD1,TGTGCCAGCAGGGCGGAGGGGAGGGGAACAGGGGGCTACCACGAGCAGTACTTC,CASRAEGRGTGGYHEQYF
once,TRBV6-5,TRBJ1-6,.,TGTGCCAGCAGTTACCAAGCAGGGATTAGCTCACCCCTCCACTTT,CASSYQAGISSPLHF
.,TRBV6-1,TRBJ2-7,TRBD1,TGTGCCAGCAGTAAGGACAGGAATACCTACGAGCAGTACTTC,CASSKDRNTYEQYF
.,TRBV28,TRBJ2-1,.,TGTGCCAGCAGTTTATGGGCAGGGTACAATGAGCAGTTCTTC,CASSLWAGYNEQFF
once,TRBV20-1,TRBJ2-1,.,TGCAGTGCTAGAGGACCTGGCTACCAAGGAGAGCAGTTCTTC,CSARGPGYQGEQFF
few,TRBV12-3/TRBV12-4,TRBJ1-1,TRBD1,TGTGCCAGCAGGGGACAGGTGCTGAACACTGAAGCTTTCTTT,CASRGQVLNTEAFF
.,TRBV9,TRBJ1-5,.,TGTGCCAGCAGCCTGGGCGCGACGGGCAATCAGCCCCAGCATTTT,CASSLGATGNQPQHF
.,TRBV29-1,TRBJ2-3,TRBD2,TGCAGCGTACGGGGGACTAGCGGGAGAATTGATACGCAGTATTTT,CSVRGTSGRIDTQYF
few,TRBV15,TRBJ1-1,.,TGTGCCACCAGCAGAGAGAAGGGGGTTAGCGGGGCCCGGAACACTGAAGCTTTCTTT,CATSREKGVSGARNTEAFF
few,TRBV7-3,TRBJ2-2,.,TGTGCCAGCAGCCTCAGGGGGGCGAACACCGGGGAGCTGTTTTTT,CASSLRGANTGELFF
few,TRBV25-1,TRBJ2-7,.,TGTGCCAGCAGTGAATTTGGGGAGTCTGAGCAGTACTTC,CASSEFGESEQYF
.,TRBV7-8,TRBJ2-3,.,TGTGCCAGCAGCTTTATTAGCACAGATACGCAGTATTTT,CASSFISTDTQYF
.,TRBV7-9,TRBJ2-1,TRBD2,TGTGCCAGCAGCTTCCTAGCGGGACAACTCAATGAGCAGTTCTTC,CASSFLAGQLNEQFF
.,TRBV19,TRBJ1-2,TRBD1,TGTGCCAGTAGCCAGTATGGGACAGGGGCTAACTATGGCTACACCTTC,CASSQYGTGANYGYTF
.,TRBV20-1,TRBJ2-1,.,TGCAGTGCTAGGCGGGCAGGAGCCTACAATGAGCAGTTCTTC,CSARRAGAYNEQFF
.,TRBV15,TRBJ2-5,TRBD2,TGTGCCACCAGCGGAGAATCTAGCGGGGTAGGGCAAGAGACCCAGTACTTC,CATSGESSGVGQETQYF
medium-sized,TRBV7-7,TRBJ2-5,.,TGTGCTAGCAGCTTATCTGGCGGGCAAGAGACCCAGTACTTC,CASSLSGGQETQYF
few,TRBV27,TRBJ2-4,.,TGTGCCAGCAGTTTGGGCAGGGGAGGCAAAAACATTCAGTACTTC,CASSLGRGGKNIQYF
.,TRBV30,TRBJ1-1,.,TGTGCCTGGAGTGGGGTGGGGGACTACACTGAAGCTTTCTTT,CAWSGVGDYTEAFF
few,TRBV19,TRBJ1-2,.,TGTGCCAGTAGTATGCGGCAGGCTTCTAACTATGGCTACACCTTC,CASSMRQASNYGYTF
.,TRBV6-1,TRBJ1-1,.,TGTGCCAGCAGACAGGCATGGGGGACTGAAGCTTTCTTT,CASRQAWGTEAFF
.,TRBV28,TRBJ2-7,.,TGTGCCAGCAGTTTACCTGGACAAGAGACCTACGAGCAGTACTTC,CASSLPGQETYEQYF
.,TRBV7-2,TRBJ2-1,TRBD1,TGTGCCAGCAGCTCTCATTCAGGGGGCGCTCCGGGAGAGCAGTTCTTC,CASSSHSGGAPGEQFF
.,TRBV6-5,TRBJ1-1,.,TGTGCCAGCAGTTACTCGCGGGGGGGATGGACTGAAGCTTTCTTT,CASSYSRGGWTEAFF
few,TRBV11-2,TRBJ2-2,.,TGTGCCAGCAGATACATATCGCACACCGGGGAGCTGTTTTTT,CASRYISHTGELFF
.,TRBV10-3,TRBJ2-7,TRBD2,TGTGCCATCAAACCGGGACTAGCCGCCTACGAGCAGTACTTC,CAIKPGLAAYEQYF
.,TRBV5-4,TRBJ1-6,TRBD1,TGTGCCAGCAGCCAGGGGGCCCATAATTCACCCCTCCACTTT,CASSQGAHNSPLHF
.,TRBV28,TRBJ2-3,TRBD1,TGTGCCAGCAGTTCCCGCCGGGACAGCAACACAGATACGCAGTATTTT,CASSSRRDSNTDTQYF
.,TRBV6-5,TRBJ1-1,.,TGTGCCAGCAGTTTAAGGAGGGGGGGAAGGGCCACTGAAGCTTTCTTT,CASSLRRGGRATEAFF
.,TRBV20-1,TRBJ2-1,TRBD2,TGCAGTGCTAGAGGAGGGACTAGATCAGGAGGCAATGAGCAGTTCTTC,CSARGGTRSGGNEQFF
few,TRBV18,TRBJ2-3,.,TGTGCCAGCTCCCCAGGCTGGGTGCCAGATACGCAGTATTTT,CASSPGWVPDTQYF
.,TRBV10-3,TRBJ2-3,.,TGTGCCATCAGTGATTGGGACAGGAGAGCGGGGCTCACAGATACGCAGTATTTT,CAISDWDRRAGLTDTQYF
few,TRBV28,TRBJ1-5,.,TGTGCCAGCAGTCAGGGGCCAAGGCAGCCCCAGCATTTT,CASSQGPRQPQHF
.,TRBV20-1,TRBJ1-3,TRBD1,TGCAGTGCTACTGGAGGGACAGTCTCTGGAAACACCATATATTTT,CSATGGTVSGNTIYF
.,TRBV20-1,TRBJ1-6,TRBD1,TGCAGTGCTAGAGGTCGGACAGGATTTGGGTCACCCCTCCACTTT,CSARGRTGFGSPLHF
few,TRBV5-4,TRBJ2-7,TRBD2,TGTGCCAGCAGTACTGGGGGAGGCGGGGGTTACGAGCAGTACTTC,CASSTGGGGGYEQYF
few,TRBV12-3/TRBV12-4,TRBJ2-5,.,TGTGCCAGCACCATAGCCCTATACCAGACCCAGTACTTC,CASTIALYQTQYF
.,TRBV20-1,TRBJ1-1,TRBD1,TGCAGTGCTAGAGCAGGGACAGCAAACACTGAAGCTTTCTTT,CSARAGTANTEAFF
.,TRBV2,TRBJ1-6,.,TGTGCCACCCAGGCCGGGGCAGATAATTCACCCCTCCACTTT,CATQAGADNSPLHF
.,TRBV5-1,TRBJ2-1,TRBD2,TGCGCCAGCAGCTTGGACAGGAGGGAGGGCAATGAGCAGTTCTTC,CASSLDRREGNEQFF
once,TRBV4-2,TRBJ2-3,TRBD2,TGTGCCAGCAGCCTTCAAACCCCGGGACTAGCGGGGGGGCCTGCAGATACGCAGTATTTT,CASSLQTPGLAGGPADTQYF